These T cell receptor beta chains were read from a single sample in a study of CD8 T cells in Susac syndrome. One entry per CDR3 protein results from TCRdb running MiXCR on the immunoSEQ multiplex PCR reads. The table records tens of thousands of distinct CDR3 sequences, 95% to 96% of them present only once. Material: CD8+ T cells from PBMCs. The receptors were gathered from a human donor with Susac syndrome. The CDR3 runs from the conserved cysteine through the conserved F or W. A D gene is named only where the DNA matches it firmly. The size field is filled for only some rows; it gives once, few, many or a size class.

D	V	size	J	CDR3	DNA
NA	TRBV30	NA	TRBJ1-1	CAWTRQVAAEAFF	TGTGCCTGGACTCGACAGGTAGCCGCGGAGGCTTTCTTT
TRBD2	TRBV7-3	NA	TRBJ2-1	CASSLLSGGLAGAGGEQFF	TGTGCCAGCAGCTTACTCTCGGGAGGACTAGCGGGGGCCGGGGGTGAGCAGTTCTTC
TRBD1	TRBV12-3/TRBV12-4	NA	TRBJ1-1	CASSHTSRGLAFF	TGTGCCAGCAGTCACACTTCGAGGGGGCTAGCTTTCTTT
NA	TRBV10-3	NA	TRBJ2-3	CAISLGADTQYF	TGTGCCATCAGTCTTGGTGCAGATACGCAGTATTTT
NA	TRBV20-1	NA	TRBJ1-2	CSARGVAGYTF	TGCAGTGCCCGGGGGGTTGCTGGCTACACCTTC
TRBD1	TRBV27	NA	TRBJ2-4	CASSSGQLAKNIQYF	TGTGCCAGCAGTTCGGGACAGTTAGCCAAAAACATTCAGTACTTC
NA	TRBV4-3	NA	TRBJ2-3	CASSQEIATDTQYF	TGCGCCAGCAGCCAGGAAATTGCCACAGATACGCAGTATTTT
NA	TRBV30	NA	TRBJ2-7	CAWSAPRTASSYEQYF	TGTGCCTGGAGTGCTCCCCGGACAGCAAGCTCCTACGAGCAGTACTTC
TRBD1	TRBV10-2	NA	TRBJ1-2	CASSEWTGDGYTF	TGCGCCAGCAGTGAGTGGACAGGGGACGGCTACACCTTC
TRBD2	TRBV3-1	NA	TRBJ2-7	CASSRGGPEQYF	TGTGCCAGCAGCCGGGGGGGACCAGAGCAGTACTTC
NA	TRBV3-1	NA	TRBJ2-7	CASSQALDEQYF	TGTGCCAGCAGCCAAGCTCTCGACGAGCAGTACTTC
NA	TRBV3-1	NA	TRBJ1-6	CASSQVEDSPLHF	TGTGCCAGCAGCCAGGTTGAAGATTCACCCCTCCACTTT
TRBD1	TRBV20-1	NA	TRBJ1-2	CSASSGTGVGYTF	TGCAGTGCTAGCTCGGGGACAGGGGTTGGCTACACCTTC
TRBD1	TRBV19	once	TRBJ2-3	CATYSDRGSADTQYF	TGTGCCACCTACAGCGACAGGGGATCCGCAGATACGCAGTATTTT
NA	TRBV12-3/TRBV12-4	NA	TRBJ2-7	CASSGSDSAEQYF	TGTGCCAGCAGTGGATCGGACAGCGCCGAGCAGTACTTC
NA	TRBV2	NA	TRBJ2-7	CASTWAGEQYF	TGTGCCAGCACGTGGGCGGGCGAGCAGTACTTC
TRBD2	TRBV20-1	NA	TRBJ2-7	CSARDVLLAGGPNYEQYF	TGCAGTGCTAGAGATGTGTTACTAGCGGGGGGGCCAAACTACGAGCAGTACTTC
NA	TRBV7-2	NA	TRBJ2-4	CASSLGNPQSSQYF	TGTGCCAGCAGCTTAGGGAATCCGCAGAGTTCGCAGTACTTC
NA	TRBV12-3/TRBV12-4	NA	TRBJ2-5	CASMILGVEETQYF	TGTGCCAGCATGATACTAGGAGTCGAAGAGACCCAGTACTTC
NA	TRBV20-1	NA	TRBJ2-3	CSARDSRTDTQYF	TGCAGTGCCCGGGACTCCCGCACAGATACGCAGTATTTT
NA	TRBV4-2	NA	TRBJ1-2	CASSQDGTEGYTF	TGTGCCAGCAGCCAAGATGGAACTGAAGGCTACACCTTC